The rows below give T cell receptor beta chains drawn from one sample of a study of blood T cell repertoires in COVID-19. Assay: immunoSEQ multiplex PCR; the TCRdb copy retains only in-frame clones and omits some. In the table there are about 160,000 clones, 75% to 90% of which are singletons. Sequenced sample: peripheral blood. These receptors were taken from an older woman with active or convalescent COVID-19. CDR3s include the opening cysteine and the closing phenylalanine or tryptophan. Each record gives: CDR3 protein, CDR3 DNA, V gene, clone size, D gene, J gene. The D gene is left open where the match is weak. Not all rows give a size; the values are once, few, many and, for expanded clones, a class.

CDR3: CASSPPGTGVGTEAFF; DNA: TGTGCCAGCAGCCCACCCGGGACAGGGGTTGGCACTGAAGCTTTCTTT; V: TRBV11-2; size: NA; D: TRBD1; J: TRBJ1-1
CDR3: CASSAGAGASNEQFF; DNA: TGTGCCAGCAGCGCGGGGGCGGGGGCCAGCAATGAGCAGTTCTTC; V: TRBV9; size: NA; D: NA; J: TRBJ2-1
CDR3: CASSAGGQFYEQYF; DNA: TGTGCCAGCAGCGCAGGGGGACAGTTCTACGAGCAGTACTTC; V: TRBV7-2; size: NA; D: TRBD1; J: TRBJ2-7
CDR3: CASSLPDRGYKLTGELFF; DNA: TGTGCCAGCAGCTTGCCCGACAGGGGTTACAAACTCACCGGGGAGCTGTTTTTT; V: TRBV5-8; size: NA; D: TRBD1; J: TRBJ2-2
CDR3: CASSQGQGAPNEKLFF; DNA: TGTGCCAGCAGCCAAGGACAGGGGGCTCCTAATGAAAAACTGTTTTTT; V: TRBV7-2; size: NA; D: TRBD1; J: TRBJ1-4
CDR3: CASTSGTVGNTIYF; DNA: TGCGCCAGCACTAGCGGGACAGTAGGAAACACCATATATTTT; V: TRBV5-1; size: once; D: TRBD1; J: TRBJ1-3
CDR3: CASSPNRLSYEQYF; DNA: TGTGCCAGCAGCCCCAACAGGCTTTCCTACGAGCAGTACTTC; V: TRBV14; size: NA; D: NA; J: TRBJ2-7
CDR3: CASSQESWQGNSPLHF; DNA: TGCGCCAGCAGCCAAGAGTCGTGGCAGGGAAATTCACCCCTCCACTTT; V: TRBV4-3; size: NA; D: NA; J: TRBJ1-6
CDR3: CAISESEGAWFNEKLFF; DNA: TGTGCCATCAGTGAGTCGGAGGGAGCTTGGTTTAATGAAAAACTGTTTTTT; V: TRBV10-3; size: NA; D: NA; J: TRBJ1-4
CDR3: CAISEGTGASGYTF; DNA: TGTGCCATCAGTGAGGGAACAGGGGCGAGCGGCTACACCTTC; V: TRBV10-3; size: NA; D: TRBD1; J: TRBJ1-2
CDR3: CASSSGTGTYEQYF; DNA: TGTGCCAGCAGCTCCGGGACAGGGACCTACGAGCAGTACTTC; V: TRBV7-9; size: NA; D: TRBD1; J: TRBJ2-7
CDR3: CASSLVAGEGYEQYF; DNA: TGTGCCAGCAGCTTAGTGGCAGGGGAGGGCTACGAGCAGTACTTC; V: TRBV7-2; size: NA; D: NA; J: TRBJ2-7
CDR3: CSVVVSGGYDTEAFF; DNA: TGCAGCGTTGTGGTTTCAGGGGGTTATGACACTGAAGCTTTCTTT; V: TRBV29-1; size: NA; D: TRBD1; J: TRBJ1-1
CDR3: CASSRAYNEQFF; DNA: TGTGCCAGCAGCCGTGCCTACAATGAGCAGTTCTTC; V: TRBV6-5; size: once; D: NA; J: TRBJ2-1
CDR3: CASSQRPTGGVDTQYF; DNA: TGTGCCAGCAGTCAGAGACCGACAGGGGGCGTAGATACGCAGTATTTT; V: TRBV3-1/TRBV3-2; size: NA; D: TRBD1; J: TRBJ2-3
CDR3: CASDPSGGAGDTQYF; DNA: TGTGCCAGTGACCCTAGCGGGGGGGCCGGGGATACGCAGTATTTT; V: TRBV19; size: few; D: TRBD2; J: TRBJ2-3
CDR3: CASSQDWVTGITYGYTF; DNA: TGCGCCAGCAGCCAAGACTGGGTGACAGGGATTACCTATGGCTACACCTTC; V: TRBV4-1; size: NA; D: TRBD1; J: TRBJ1-2
CDR3: CASSQRPSTYNEQFF; DNA: TGTGCCAGCAGTCAGCGGCCCTCCACTTACAATGAGCAGTTCTTC; V: TRBV2; size: NA; D: NA; J: TRBJ2-1
CDR3: CASSEGGTNEKLFF; DNA: TGTGCCAGCTCAGAAGGGGGTACTAATGAAAAACTGTTTTTT; V: TRBV18; size: once; D: NA; J: TRBJ1-4
CDR3: CASSDGQMSYEQYF; DNA: TGTGCCAGCAGCGATGGACAGATGTCCTACGAGCAGTACTTC; V: TRBV2; size: NA; D: NA; J: TRBJ2-7
CDR3: CASSPGGGPNEKLFF; DNA: TGCGCCAGCAGCCCAGGAGGAGGGCCTAATGAAAAACTGTTTTTT; V: TRBV5-1; size: NA; D: NA; J: TRBJ1-4
CDR3: CASSLGQGSSYEQYF; DNA: TGTGCCAGCTCACTCGGACAGGGATCTTCCTACGAGCAGTACTTC; V: TRBV18; size: NA; D: TRBD1; J: TRBJ2-7
CDR3: CSVAEQLNTEAFF; DNA: TGCAGCGTAGCAGAACAGCTGAACACTGAAGCTTTCTTT; V: TRBV29-1; size: NA; D: NA; J: TRBJ1-1
CDR3: CASSFERGQQETQYF; DNA: TGTGCCAGCAGCTTCGAGCGGGGGCAACAAGAGACCCAGTACTTC; V: TRBV5-4; size: NA; D: TRBD2; J: TRBJ2-5
CDR3: CASSEQGWVNTEAFF; DNA: TGTGCCAGCAGTGAGCAGGGTTGGGTGAACACTGAAGCTTTCTTT; V: TRBV25-1; size: once; D: NA; J: TRBJ1-1
CDR3: CASSGTLTDGNQPQHF; DNA: TGTGCCAGCAGTGGGACCTTGACAGATGGCAATCAGCCCCAGCATTTT; V: TRBV2; size: few; D: NA; J: TRBJ1-5
CDR3: CAISAGTNYGYTF; DNA: TGTGCCATCAGTGCGGGAACAAACTATGGCTACACCTTC; V: TRBV10-3; size: NA; D: NA; J: TRBJ1-2
CDR3: CAISESGGSRFF; DNA: TGTGCCATCAGTGAGTCGGGAGGATCTAGGTTCTTC; V: TRBV10-3; size: once; D: NA; J: TRBJ2-1
CDR3: CASSFRQGGRQAFF; DNA: TGTGCCAGCAGTTTCCGACAGGGGGGGAGACAAGCTTTCTTT; V: TRBV6-1; size: NA; D: TRBD1; J: TRBJ1-1
CDR3: CASSHPDRAAEAFF; DNA: TGCGCCAGCAGCCACCCAGACAGGGCGGCTGAAGCTTTCTTT; V: TRBV4-1; size: once; D: TRBD1; J: TRBJ1-1
CDR3: CSASPPWPDYEQYF; DNA: TGCAGTGCTAGTCCCCCTTGGCCCGACTACGAGCAGTACTTC; V: TRBV20-1; size: few; D: NA; J: TRBJ2-7
CDR3: CASSEGQGSYEQYF; DNA: TGTGCCAGCAGTGAAGGTCAGGGCTCCTACGAGCAGTACTTC; V: TRBV6-1; size: NA; D: NA; J: TRBJ2-7
CDR3: CAIRVGGVDTGELFF; DNA: TGTGCCATCAGAGTAGGGGGCGTGGACACCGGGGAGCTGTTTTTT; V: TRBV10-3; size: NA; D: TRBD1; J: TRBJ2-2
CDR3: CASSYSLATGELFF; DNA: TGTGCCAGCAGTTACTCGCTAGCCACCGGGGAGCTGTTTTTT; V: TRBV6-5; size: NA; D: NA; J: TRBJ2-2
CDR3: CAWSVPRVRDTQYF; DNA: TGTGCCTGGAGTGTCCCCAGGGTAAGAGATACGCAGTATTTT; V: TRBV30; size: NA; D: NA; J: TRBJ2-3
CDR3: CASSEFRGSSYNEQFF; DNA: TGTGCCAGCAGTGAATTTAGGGGTAGCTCCTACAATGAGCAGTTCTTC; V: TRBV25-1; size: NA; D: NA; J: TRBJ2-1
CDR3: CASSLIPPTGGEKLFF; DNA: TGTGCCAGCAGCTTAATCCCCCCGACAGGGGGCGAAAAACTGTTTTTT; V: TRBV7-6; size: NA; D: TRBD1; J: TRBJ1-4
CDR3: CASSEREGTYEQYF; DNA: TGTGCCAGCAGTGAACGGGAAGGTACCTACGAGCAGTACTTC; V: TRBV2; size: once; D: NA; J: TRBJ2-7
CDR3: CASSQDRGYTDTQYF; DNA: TGTGCCAGCAGCCAAGACAGGGGGTACACAGATACGCAGTATTTT; V: TRBV3-1/TRBV3-2; size: NA; D: TRBD1; J: TRBJ2-3
CDR3: CASRQRRNEQYF; DNA: TGTGCCAGCAGACAGAGAAGGAACGAGCAGTACTTC; V: TRBV2; size: few; D: NA; J: TRBJ2-7
CDR3: CASSTAGTGGQETQYF; DNA: TGTGCCAGCAGCACAGCCGGGACAGGGGGCCAAGAGACCCAGTACTTC; V: TRBV7-2; size: NA; D: TRBD1; J: TRBJ2-5
CDR3: CASSLGPGGDFEAFF; DNA: TGTGCCAGCAGTTTAGGTCCGGGGGGCGACTTCGAAGCTTTCTTT; V: TRBV27; size: NA; D: NA; J: TRBJ1-1
CDR3: CASSFGGEGHIQYF; DNA: TGTGCCAGCAGCTTCGGGGGGGAGGGCCACATTCAGTACTTC; V: TRBV7-2; size: NA; D: TRBD2; J: TRBJ2-4